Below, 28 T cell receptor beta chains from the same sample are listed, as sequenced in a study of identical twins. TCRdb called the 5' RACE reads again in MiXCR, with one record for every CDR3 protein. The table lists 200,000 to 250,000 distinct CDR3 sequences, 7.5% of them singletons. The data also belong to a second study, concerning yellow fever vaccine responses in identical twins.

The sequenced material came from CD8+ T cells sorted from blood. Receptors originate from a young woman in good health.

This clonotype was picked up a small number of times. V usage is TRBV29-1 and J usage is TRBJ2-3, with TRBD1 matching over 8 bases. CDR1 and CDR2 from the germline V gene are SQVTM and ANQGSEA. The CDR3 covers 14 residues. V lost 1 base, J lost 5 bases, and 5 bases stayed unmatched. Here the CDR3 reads CSVEGRTGKDTQYF. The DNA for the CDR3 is TGCAGCGTTGAAGGGAGGACAGGGAAAGATACGCAGTATTTT.

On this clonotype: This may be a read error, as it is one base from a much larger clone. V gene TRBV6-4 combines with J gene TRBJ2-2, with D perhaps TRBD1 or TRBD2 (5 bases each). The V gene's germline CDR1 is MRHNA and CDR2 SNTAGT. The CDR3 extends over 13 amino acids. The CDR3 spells CASSVGDAGEQFF. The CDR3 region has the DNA TGTGCCAGCAGTGTGGGGGACGCCGGGGAGCAGTTTTTT.

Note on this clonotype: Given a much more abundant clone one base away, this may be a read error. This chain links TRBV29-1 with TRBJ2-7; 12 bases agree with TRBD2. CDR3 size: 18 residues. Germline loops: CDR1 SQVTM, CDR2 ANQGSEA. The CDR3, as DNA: TGCAGCGTTGAGGCCCGAAGACTAGCGGGAGAGGGGGATTACGAGCGGTACTTC. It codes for CSVEARRLAGEGDYERYF.

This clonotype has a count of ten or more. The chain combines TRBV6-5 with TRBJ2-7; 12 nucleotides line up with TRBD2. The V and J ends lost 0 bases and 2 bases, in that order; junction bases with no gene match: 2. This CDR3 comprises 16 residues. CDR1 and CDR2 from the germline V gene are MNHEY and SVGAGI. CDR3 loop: CASSYSTSGSAYEQYF. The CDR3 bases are TGTGCCAGCAGTTACTCGACTAGCGGGAGCGCCTACGAGCAGTACTTC.

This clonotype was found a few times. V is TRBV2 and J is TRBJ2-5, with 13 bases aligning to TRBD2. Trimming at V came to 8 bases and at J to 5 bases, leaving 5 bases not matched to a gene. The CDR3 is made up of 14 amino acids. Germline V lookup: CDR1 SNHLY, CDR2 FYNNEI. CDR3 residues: CASPETSGRETQYF. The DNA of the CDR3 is TGTGCCAGCCCTGAGACTAGCGGGAGGGAGACCCAGTACTTC.

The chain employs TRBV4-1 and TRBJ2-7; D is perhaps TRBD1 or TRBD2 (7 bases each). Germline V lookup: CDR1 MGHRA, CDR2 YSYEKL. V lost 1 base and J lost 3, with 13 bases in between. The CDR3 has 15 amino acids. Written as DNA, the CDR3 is TGCGCCAGCAGCCAAGTCCAGGGGGGGAACTACGAGCAGTACTTC. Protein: CASSQVQGGNYEQYF.

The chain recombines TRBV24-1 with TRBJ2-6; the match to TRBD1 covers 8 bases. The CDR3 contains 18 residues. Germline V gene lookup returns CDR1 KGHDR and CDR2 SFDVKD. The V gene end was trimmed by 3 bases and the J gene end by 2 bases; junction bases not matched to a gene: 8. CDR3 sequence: CATSDSRRGRTGANVLTF. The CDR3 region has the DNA TGTGCCACCAGTGATAGCCGCAGGGGGCGGACTGGGGCCAACGTCCTGACTTTC.

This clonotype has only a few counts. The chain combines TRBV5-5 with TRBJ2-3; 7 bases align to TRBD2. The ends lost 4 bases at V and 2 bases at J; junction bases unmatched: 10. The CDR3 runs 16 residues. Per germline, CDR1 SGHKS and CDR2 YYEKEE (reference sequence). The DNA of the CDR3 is TGTGCCAGCAGCCCGTCGCTAGCGGAAATCACAGATACGCAGTATTTT. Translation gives CASSPSLAEITDTQYF.

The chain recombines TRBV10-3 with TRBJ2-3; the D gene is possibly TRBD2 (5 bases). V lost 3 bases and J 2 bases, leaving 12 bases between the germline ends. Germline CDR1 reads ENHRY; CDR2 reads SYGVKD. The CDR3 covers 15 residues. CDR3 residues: CAISDLAPVTDTQYF. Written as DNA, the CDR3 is TGTGCCATCAGTGACCTAGCCCCTGTCACAGATACGCAGTATTTT.

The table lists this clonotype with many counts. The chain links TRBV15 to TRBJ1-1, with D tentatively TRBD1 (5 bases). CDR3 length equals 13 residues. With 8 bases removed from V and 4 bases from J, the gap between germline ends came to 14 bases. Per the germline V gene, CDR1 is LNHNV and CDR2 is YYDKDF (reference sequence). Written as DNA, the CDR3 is TGTGCCACCCGGGGGGTCCCGGCCACTGAAGCTTTCTTT. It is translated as CATRGVPATEAFF.

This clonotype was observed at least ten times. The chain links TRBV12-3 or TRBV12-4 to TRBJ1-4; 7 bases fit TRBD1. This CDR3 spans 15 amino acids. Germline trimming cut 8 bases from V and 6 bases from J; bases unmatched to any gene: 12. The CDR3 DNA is TGTGCCAGCGCTAGCTTTCGACAGGGATATGAAAAACTGTTTTTT. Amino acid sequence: CASASFRQGYEKLFF.

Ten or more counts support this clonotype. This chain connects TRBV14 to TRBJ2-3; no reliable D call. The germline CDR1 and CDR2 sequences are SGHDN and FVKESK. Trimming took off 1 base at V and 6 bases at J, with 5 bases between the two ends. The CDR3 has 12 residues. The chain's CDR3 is CASSQGSDTQYF. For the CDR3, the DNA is TGTGCCAGCAGCCAAGGTTCCGATACGCAGTATTTT.

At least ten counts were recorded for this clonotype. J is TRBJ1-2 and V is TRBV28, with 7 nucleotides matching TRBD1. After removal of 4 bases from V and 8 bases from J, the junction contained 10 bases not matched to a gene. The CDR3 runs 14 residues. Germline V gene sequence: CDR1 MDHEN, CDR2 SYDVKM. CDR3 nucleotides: TGTGCCAGCAGTTCCGACAGGGTAGGGAAGGGCTACACCTTC. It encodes CASSSDRVGKGYTF.

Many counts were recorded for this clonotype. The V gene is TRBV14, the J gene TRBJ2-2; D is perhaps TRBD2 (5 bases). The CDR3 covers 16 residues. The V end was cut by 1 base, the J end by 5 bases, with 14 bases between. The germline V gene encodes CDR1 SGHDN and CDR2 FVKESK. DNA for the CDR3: TGTGCCAGCAGCCAAGTTCGGGGAACGAGGACCGGGGAGCTGTTTTTT. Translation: CASSQVRGTRTGELFF.

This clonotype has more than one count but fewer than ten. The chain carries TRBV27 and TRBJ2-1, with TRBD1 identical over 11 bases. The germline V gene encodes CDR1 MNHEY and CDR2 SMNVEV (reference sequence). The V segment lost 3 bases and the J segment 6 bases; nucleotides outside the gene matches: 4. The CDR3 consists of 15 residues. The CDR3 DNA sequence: TGTGCCAGCAGTTTGGGACAGGGGGTAATCAATGAGCAGTTCTTC. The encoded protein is CASSLGQGVINEQFF.

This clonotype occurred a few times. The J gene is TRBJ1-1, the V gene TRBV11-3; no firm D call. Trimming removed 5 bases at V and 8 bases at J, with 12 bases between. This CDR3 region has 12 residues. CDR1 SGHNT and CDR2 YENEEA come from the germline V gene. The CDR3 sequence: CASSIDGSEAFF. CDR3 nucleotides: TGTGCCAGCAGCATCGACGGGAGCGAAGCTTTCTTT.

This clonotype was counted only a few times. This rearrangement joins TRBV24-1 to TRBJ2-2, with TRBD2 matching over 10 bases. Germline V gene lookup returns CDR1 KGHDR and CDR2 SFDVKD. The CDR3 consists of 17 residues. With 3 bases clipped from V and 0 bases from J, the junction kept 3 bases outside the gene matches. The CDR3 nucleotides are TGTGCCACCAGTGATGTCGGACTAGCGGCGAACACCGGGGAGCTGTTTTTT. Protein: CATSDVGLAANTGELFF.

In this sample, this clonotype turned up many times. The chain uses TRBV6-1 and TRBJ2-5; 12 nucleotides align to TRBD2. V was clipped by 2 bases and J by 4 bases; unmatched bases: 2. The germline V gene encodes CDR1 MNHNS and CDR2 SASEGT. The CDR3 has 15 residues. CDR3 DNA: TGTGCCAGCAGTGAACTAGCGGGGGGGCCAGAGACCCAGTACTTC. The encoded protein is CASSELAGGPETQYF.

The CDR3 DNA reads as TGTGCCAGCAGTTTATTAGGAACGATGTGGACTGAAGCTTTCTTT. Translating gives CASSLLGTMWTEAFF. This chain joins TRBV27 and TRBJ1-1; D unclear. CDR1 MNHEY and CDR2 SMNVEV come from the germline V gene (reference sequence). Trimming cost V 1 base and J 5 bases, with 14 bases left between them. The CDR3 contains 15 residues.

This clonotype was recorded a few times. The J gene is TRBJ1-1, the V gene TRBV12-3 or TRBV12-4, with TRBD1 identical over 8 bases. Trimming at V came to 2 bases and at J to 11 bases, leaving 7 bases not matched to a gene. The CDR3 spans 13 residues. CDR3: CASSLRGQDSAFF. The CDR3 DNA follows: TGTGCCAGCAGTTTAAGGGGACAGGATAGCGCTTTCTTT.

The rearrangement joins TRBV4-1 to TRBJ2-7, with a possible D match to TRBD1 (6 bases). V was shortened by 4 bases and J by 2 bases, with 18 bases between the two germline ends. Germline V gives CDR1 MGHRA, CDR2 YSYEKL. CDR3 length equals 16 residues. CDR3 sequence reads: CASSPGAGVYPYEQYV. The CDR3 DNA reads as TGCGCCAGCAGCCCAGGGGCAGGGGTCTATCCCTACGAGCAGTACGTC.

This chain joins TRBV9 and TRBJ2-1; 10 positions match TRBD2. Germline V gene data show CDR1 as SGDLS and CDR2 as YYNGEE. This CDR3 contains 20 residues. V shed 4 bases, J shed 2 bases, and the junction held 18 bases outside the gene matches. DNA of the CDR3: TGTGCCAGCAGCCCGCGACTATGGAGTGTAGCGGGAGGCACCTACAATGAGCAGTTCTTC. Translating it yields CASSPRLWSVAGGTYNEQFF.

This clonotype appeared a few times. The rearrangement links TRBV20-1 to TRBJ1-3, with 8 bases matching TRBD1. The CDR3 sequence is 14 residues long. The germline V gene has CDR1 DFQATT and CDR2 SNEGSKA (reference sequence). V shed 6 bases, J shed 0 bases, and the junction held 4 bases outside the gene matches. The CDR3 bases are TGCAGTGCCCAGGACAGGGACTCTGGAAACACCATATATTTT. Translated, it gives CSAQDRDSGNTIYF.

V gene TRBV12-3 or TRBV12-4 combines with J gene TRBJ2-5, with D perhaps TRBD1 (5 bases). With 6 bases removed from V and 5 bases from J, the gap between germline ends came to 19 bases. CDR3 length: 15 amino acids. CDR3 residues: CASRSRALPGETQYF. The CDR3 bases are TGTGCCAGCAGATCCAGGGCCCTCCCCGGGGAGACCCAGTACTTC.

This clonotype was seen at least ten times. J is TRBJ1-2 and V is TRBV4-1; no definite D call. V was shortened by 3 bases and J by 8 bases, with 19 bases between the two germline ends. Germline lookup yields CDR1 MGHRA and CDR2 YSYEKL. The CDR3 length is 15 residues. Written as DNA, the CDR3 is TGCGCCAGCAGCCAGTTCCAACAAGGGAGCTCGGGCTACACCTTC. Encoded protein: CASSQFQQGSSGYTF.

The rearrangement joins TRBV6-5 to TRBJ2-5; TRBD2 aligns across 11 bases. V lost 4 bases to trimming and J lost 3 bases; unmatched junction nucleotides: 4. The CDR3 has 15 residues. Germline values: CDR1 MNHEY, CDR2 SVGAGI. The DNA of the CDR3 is TGTGCCAGCAGTTCTCCGGGACTAGCGGAAGAGACCCAGTACTTC. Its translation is CASSSPGLAEETQYF.

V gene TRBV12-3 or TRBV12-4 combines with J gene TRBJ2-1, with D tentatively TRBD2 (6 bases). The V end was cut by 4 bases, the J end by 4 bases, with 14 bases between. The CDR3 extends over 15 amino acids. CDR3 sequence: CASSSGTPKYNEQFF. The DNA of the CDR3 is TGTGCCAGCAGTTCCGGGACTCCGAAATACAATGAGCAGTTCTTC.

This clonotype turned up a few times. The CDR3 bases are TGTGCCAGCGGGACTAGCGGGAGTGGCACAGATACGCAGTATTTT. The encoded protein is CASGTSGSGTDTQYF. V is TRBV2 and J is TRBJ2-3, with TRBD2 identical over 14 bases. Germline-derived CDR1 and CDR2 are SNHLY and FYNNEI. The CDR3 runs to 15 residues. The junction had 2 bases not matched to a gene; V was cut back by 8 bases and J by 1 base.